The sequence of this T cell receptor beta chain was determined in a study of cytomegalovirus exposure and HLA in healthy donors. Study in general: Earlier, almost 120 million unique TCR beta sequences were recovered from 200 million or so T cells by an analysis. The study's findings and limits: Analysis performed later found 16,000 or so TCR beta sequences associated with HLA alleles at 0.05 false discovery rate. Most sequenced TCRs were rare (though some public TCRs occurred in many donors).

Worth noting for this clone: What it binds is not known.

PCR employed 60 Vbeta and 13 Jbeta primers. Assay: immunoSEQ multiplex PCR; the TCRdb copy retains only in-frame clones and omits some. The sample holds about 130,000 clones, 80% seen once. This CDR3 has 14 amino acids. V lost 4 bases, J lost 2 bases, and 12 bases lay in between. Germline values: CDR1 SGDLS, CDR2 YYNGEE. The specimen sequenced was PBMCs. The rearrangement links TRBV9 to TRBJ1-1, with unresolved D. This sequence was found in a woman in her thirties or forties in good health and CMV-seronegative. CDR3 sequence: CASSPSGVNTEAFF. The DNA for the CDR3 is TGTGCCAGCAGCCCCAGCGGGGTTAACACTGAAGCTTTCTTT.